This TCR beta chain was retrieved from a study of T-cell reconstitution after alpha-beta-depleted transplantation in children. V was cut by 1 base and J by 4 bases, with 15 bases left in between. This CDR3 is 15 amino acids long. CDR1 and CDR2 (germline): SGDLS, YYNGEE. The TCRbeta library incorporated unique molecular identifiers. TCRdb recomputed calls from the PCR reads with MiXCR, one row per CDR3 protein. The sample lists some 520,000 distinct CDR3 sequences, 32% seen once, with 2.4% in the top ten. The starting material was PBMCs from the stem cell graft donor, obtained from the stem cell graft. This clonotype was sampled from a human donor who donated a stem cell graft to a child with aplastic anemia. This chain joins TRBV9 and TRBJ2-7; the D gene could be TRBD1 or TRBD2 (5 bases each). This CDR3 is CASSVSPGQPYEQYF. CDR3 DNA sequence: TGTGCCAGCAGCGTATCCCCGGGGCAACCTTACGAGCAGTACTTC.